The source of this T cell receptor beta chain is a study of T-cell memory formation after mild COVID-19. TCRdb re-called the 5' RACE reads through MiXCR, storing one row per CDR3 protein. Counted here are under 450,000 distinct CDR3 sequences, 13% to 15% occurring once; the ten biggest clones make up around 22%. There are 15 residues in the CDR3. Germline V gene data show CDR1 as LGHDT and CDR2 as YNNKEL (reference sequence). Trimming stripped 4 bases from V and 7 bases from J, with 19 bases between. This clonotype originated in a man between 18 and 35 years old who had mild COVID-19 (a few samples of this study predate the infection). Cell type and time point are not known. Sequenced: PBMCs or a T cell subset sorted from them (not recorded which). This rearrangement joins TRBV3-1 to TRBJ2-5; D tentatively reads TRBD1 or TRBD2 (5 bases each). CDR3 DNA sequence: TGTGCCAGCAGCCTGGGACCTACCGGCGCGGGGACCCAGTACTTC. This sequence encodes CASSLGPTGAGTQYF.